Listed below are T cell receptor beta chains from one sample, sequenced in a study of blood T cell repertoires in COVID-19. Profiling relied on immunoSEQ multiplex PCR, and the TCRdb table lists in-frame clones only, not all of them. The data contain about 120,000 clones, more than 75% of them singletons. The sample comprised peripheral blood. The receptors originated from a man in his sixties with acute or convalescent COVID-19. Both conserved end residues are part of each CDR3. The D gene is left open where the match is weak. Clone size appears in some rows only: once, few, many, or a class for an expanded clone.

v_call	j_call	clone_size	d_call	cdr3_aa	cdr3_nt
TRBV5-4	TRBJ2-7	-	TRBD2	CASSLRRERSYEQYF	TGTGCCAGCAGCTTGAGGCGGGAGAGGTCGTACGAGCAGTACTTC
TRBV27	TRBJ2-3	once	TRBD2	CASSTLAGGSTDTQYF	TGTGCCAGCAGCACTCTAGCGGGAGGATCGACAGATACGCAGTATTTT
TRBV27	TRBJ2-1	once	TRBD1	CASSVGTGGFYNEQFF	TGTGCCAGCAGTGTCGGGACAGGGGGCTTCTACAATGAGCAGTTCTTC
TRBV15	TRBJ1-5	-	TRBD1	CATSRDLQGSGNQPQHF	TGTGCCACCAGCAGAGACTTACAGGGGTCGGGCAATCAGCCCCAGCATTTT
TRBV27	TRBJ1-4	few	-	CASSLNGGREKLFF	TGTGCCAGCAGTTTAAACGGAGGGAGGGAAAAACTGTTTTTT
TRBV5-4	TRBJ1-4	-	TRBD1	CASSLAGTVNEKLFF	TGTGCCAGCAGCTTAGCAGGGACAGTTAATGAAAAACTGTTTTTT
TRBV27	TRBJ2-3	-	-	CASSLFGRTADTQYF	TGTGCCAGCAGTTTATTTGGGCGGACAGCAGATACGCAGTATTTT
TRBV19	TRBJ1-2	-	-	CASSITDYGYTF	TGTGCCAGTAGTATAACGGACTATGGCTACACCTTC
TRBV3-1/TRBV3-2	TRBJ2-3	-	-	CASSQADEDNSFSTDTQYF	TGTGCCAGCAGCCAAGCCGACGAAGACAACTCCTTTAGCACAGATACGCAGTATTTT
TRBV5-1	TRBJ2-1	-	-	CASSLDRPSNEQFF	TGCGCCAGCAGCTTGGACAGGCCTAGCAATGAGCAGTTCTTC
TRBV11-2	TRBJ2-2	-	TRBD2	CASSLAWTSGWETGELFF	TGTGCCAGCAGCTTAGCGTGGACTAGCGGGTGGGAGACCGGGGAGCTGTTTTTT
TRBV5-1	TRBJ2-3	once	TRBD2	CASLAGGDRTDTQYF	TGCGCCAGCCTGGCGGGGGGGGACCGCACAGATACGCAGTATTTT